The TCR beta chain under discussion was sequenced for a study of T cell repertoires in cytomegalovirus infection. Study-wide background: The public TCR beta signatures pointed to both CMV infection and matching HLA type.

Of note for this clonotype: As yet, its antigen is unknown.

TCRdb ran MiXCR on the reads and lists one entry per CDR3 protein. The sample includes about 830,000 distinct CDR3 sequences, over 25% of them seen just once. The CDR3 spans 18 residues. Trimming at V came to 2 bases and at J to 0 bases, leaving 12 bases not matched to a gene. Germline CDR1 is MNHNS and CDR2 is SASEGT. The sequence was collected from a human donor in good health (CMV status not recorded). Some clones in this sample may be carry-over from other donors' samples. J is TRBJ1-1 and V is TRBV6-1, with 7 bases identical to TRBD1. Sequenced here: cultured CD8+ T cells from PBMCs, sampled from culture after CMV antigen stimulation. The CDR3 region is CASSEPIDRVPLNTEAFF. In DNA, the CDR3 is TGTGCCAGCAGTGAACCTATTGACAGGGTCCCTCTGAACACTGAAGCTTTCTTT.